The sequence of this T cell receptor beta chain was determined in a study of blood T cell repertoires in COVID-19. Turning to the study itself: Sites in the United States, Italy and Spain provided acute and convalescent COVID-19 samples. Sources were T cells, B-cell-depleted T cells, or PBMCs; the material itself was cDNA or gDNA.

How the authors handled the data: Counts of nucleated cells, estimated from reference gene primer amplification, were obtained. The method was immunoSEQ multiplex PCR; TCRdb's version includes in-frame clones alone and lacks a portion of them. V, J and clone size reflect that table, while D and trimming were determined from the DNA. The top ten hold 27% of the sample, which has tens of thousands of clones, about nine tenths seen once. Per the germline V gene, CDR1 is LNHDA and CDR2 is SQIVND (reference sequence). Trimming cost V 7 bases and J 0 bases, with 11 bases left between them. This CDR3 is 14 amino acids long.

The chain has TRBV19 and TRBJ2-3; possibly TRBD1 for D (5 bases). The origin of this receptor is a man in his forties or fifties with active or convalescent COVID-19. Material for sequencing was peripheral blood. The CDR3: CASNQGPSTDTQYF. The DNA of the CDR3 is TGTGCCAGTAATCAGGGTCCTAGCACAGATACGCAGTATTTT.